The 10 T cell receptor beta chains listed next were all sequenced from one sample in a study of shared clonotypes between healthy human individuals. Here immunoSEQ multiplex PCR was the method, and the copy in TCRdb shows in-frame clones only, minus some. The sample includes 2 million to 2.5 million clones, roughly 92% seen only once; the top ten take 0.37%. Material for sequencing was naive CD4+ T cells from PBMCs. Stated subset: CD45RA+ positively selected. The receptors come from a man aged 18 to 35 in good health. Some clones in this sample may be carry-over from other donors' samples.

This chain links TRBV5-1 with TRBJ1-4; a weak D match, TRBD1 (5 bases). This CDR3 region has 14 residues. The ends were cut back, 4 bases at V and 5 bases at J, with 12 bases in the middle. Germline loops: CDR1 SGHRS, CDR2 YFSETQ. CDR3 nucleotides: TGCGCCAGCAGCGGCGGGGCCCGAAATGAAAAACTGTTTTTT. Protein product: CASSGGARNEKLFF.

The chain has TRBV7-9 and TRBJ1-2; 10 positions match TRBD1. Trimming took 6 bases from V and 5 from J; bases not matched to a gene: 12. This CDR3 is built from 16 residues. Germline values: CDR1 SEHNR, CDR2 FQNEAQ (reference sequence). CDR3: CASRPQTGTGVYGYTF. In DNA form, the CDR3 reads TGTGCCAGCAGACCCCAAACCGGGACAGGGGTGTATGGCTACACCTTC.

The V gene is TRBV4-2, the J gene TRBJ2-6; 7 bases agree with TRBD1. Per germline, CDR1 LGHNA and CDR2 YNFKEQ. The CDR3 spans 22 residues. With 0 bases clipped from V and 0 bases from J, the junction kept 17 bases outside the gene matches. The CDR3 DNA reads TGTGCCAGCAGCCAAGATCCTTTCCAGGGGGATGCATATTTCTCTGGGGCCAACGTCCTGACTTTC. This encodes CASSQDPFQGDAYFSGANVLTF.

V gene TRBV9 combines with J gene TRBJ2-1, with D unclear. The germline gives CDR1 SGDLS, CDR2 YYNGEE. V dropped 3 bases and J dropped 0 bases, with 10 bases sitting between them. This CDR3 is built from 15 residues. CDR3 coding DNA: TGTGCCAGCAGCGCGGAGTCGAGCTCCTACAATGAGCAGTTCTTC. This translates into CASSAESSSYNEQFF.

This sequence joins TRBV27 and TRBJ1-1; no definite D call. With 4 bases removed from V and 4 bases from J, the gap between germline ends came to 13 bases. Looked up from germline, CDR1 is MNHEY and CDR2 is SMNVEV (reference sequence). The CDR3 covers 14 residues. This chain's CDR3 is CASSSLGYGTEAFF. The CDR3 DNA reads TGTGCCAGCAGTTCTCTAGGGTACGGCACTGAAGCTTTCTTT.

This sequence joins TRBV21-1 and TRBJ1-1; TRBD1, the D gene given by the table, was not confirmed from the DNA. TRBV21-1 is a recognized pseudogene. The CDR3 has 16 residues. In DNA, the CDR3 is TGTGCCAGCAGCAAAGTTTCGAGACAGATGAACACTGAAGCTTTCTTT. It is translated as CASSKVSRQMNTEAFF.

The chain carries TRBV6-1 and TRBJ1-3; unclear D gene. This CDR3 has 15 amino acids. Trimming cost V 1 base and J 7 bases, with 14 bases left between them. Germline loops: CDR1 MNHNS, CDR2 SASEGT. Here the CDR3 DNA reads TGTGCCAGCAGTGAAGGTCTCCCTAGGGTTAACACCATATATTTT. Its translation is CASSEGLPRVNTIYF.

The chain joins TRBV7-9 to TRBJ2-1; weak D call: TRBD2 (6 bases). Germline V gene sequence: CDR1 SEHNR, CDR2 FQNEAQ (reference sequence). V lost 4 bases and J 0 bases, leaving 10 bases between the germline ends. The CDR3 extends over 15 amino acids. CDR3 DNA: TGTGCCAGCAGCTCCGGGACTGGCTCCTACAATGAGCAGTTCTTC. Translated, it gives CASSSGTGSYNEQFF. Together with reference TRBV7-9 and TRBJ2-1, the CDR3 gives the full variable domain: DTGVSQNPRHKITKRGQNVTFRCDPISEHNRLYWYRQTLGQGPEFLTYFQNEAQLEKSRLLSDRFSAERPKGSFSTLEIQRTEQGDSAMYLCASSSGTGSYNEQFFGPGTRLTVL.

The sample holds a few counts of this clone. CDR3 coding DNA: TGCAGCGTTGATATCGTCGGTGCCACTGAAGCTTTCTTT. Translation gives CSVDIVGATEAFF. V and J are TRBV29-1 and TRBJ1-1; D uncertain. V dropped 3 bases and J dropped 4 bases, with 12 bases sitting between them. Germline-derived CDR1 and CDR2 are SQVTM and ANQGSEA. This CDR3 is 13 amino acids long.

This chain joins TRBV29-1 and TRBJ2-7; maybe TRBD1 (6 bases). Germline-derived CDR1 and CDR2 are SQVTM and ANQGSEA. CDR3 length equals 14 residues. V shed 5 bases and J shed 0 bases, with 14 bases lying between them. The CDR3 loop reads CSVLDRKSSYEQYF. DNA of the CDR3: TGCAGCGTTTTAGACAGGAAGAGCTCCTACGAGCAGTACTTC.